What follows are 17 T cell receptor beta chains derived from one specimen sequenced in a study of cytomegalovirus exposure and HLA in healthy donors. 13 Jbeta primers and 60 Vbeta primers were used for the PCR. Clones were read by immunoSEQ multiplex PCR, and TCRdb kept only the in-frame ones, dropping some. The sample lists about 96,000 clones; about 70% were seen once. Sequencing input: PBMCs. The source of these receptors is a female donor in good health and CMV-seropositive.

The rearrangement joins TRBV4-1 to TRBJ2-1, with D perhaps matching TRBD2 (6 bases). V was trimmed by 0 bases and J by 4 bases, leaving 25 bases between them. Germline values: CDR1 MGHRA, CDR2 YSYEKL. The CDR3 extends over 20 amino acids. The CDR3 bases are TGCGCCAGCAGCCAAGATCGGGATCGGATAGCGGCCAAGTGGTACAATGAGCAGTTCTTC. Protein sequence: CASSQDRDRIAAKWYNEQFF.

The table lists this clone with a few counts. This chain joins TRBV27 and TRBJ1-1; tentatively, D is TRBD1 (5 bases). Germline CDR1 and CDR2: MNHEY and SMNVEV (reference sequence). The CDR3 loop spans 13 amino acids. The V and J ends lost 2 bases and 6 bases respectively, with 10 bases between them. In nucleotides, the CDR3 is TGTGCCAGCAGTTTACGGGGGGGAGCTGAAGCTTTCTTT. It is translated as CASSLRGGAEAFF.

The chain uses TRBV10-3 and TRBJ1-1, with D tentatively TRBD1 (6 bases). Trimming took 6 bases from V and 1 from J, leaving 12 bases between them. Germline V gene sequence: CDR1 ENHRY, CDR2 SYGVKD. This CDR3 spans 14 amino acids. CDR3 amino acids: CAIRTGGENTEAFF. CDR3 sequence (DNA): TGTGCCATCAGGACAGGTGGGGAGAACACTGAAGCTTTCTTT.

The chain is built from TRBV5-6 and TRBJ2-7; 7 bases line up with TRBD1. J was trimmed by 4 bases and V by 4 bases; bases with no gene match: 11. This CDR3 has 15 amino acids. The germline gives CDR1 SGHDT, CDR2 YYEEEE. CDR3 sequence reads: CASSRRTGGGYEQYF. CDR3 coding DNA: TGTGCCAGCAGCCGCCGGACAGGCGGCGGGTACGAGCAGTACTTC.

V is TRBV30 and J is TRBJ2-3, with D unresolved. The V gene's germline CDR1 is GTSNPN and CDR2 SVGIG (reference sequence). This CDR3 region has 12 residues. Deletions cut 2 bases from V and 5 bases from J, with 8 bases between. The DNA for the CDR3 is TGTGCCTGGAGTCGGTCGGGAGATACGCAGTATTTT. Encoded protein: CAWSRSGDTQYF.

This chain's CDR3 is CASSARTTTDTQYF. DNA for the CDR3: TGTGCCAGCAGCGCGAGGACTACCACAGATACGCAGTATTTT. The chain couples TRBV11-1 to TRBJ2-3, with D tentatively TRBD2 (6 bases). The CDR3 contains 14 residues. Germline V gene sequence: CDR1 SGHAT, CDR2 FQDESV (reference sequence). The V end was cut by 5 bases, the J end by 2 bases, with 11 bases between.

The V and J genes are TRBV2 and TRBJ1-2; D call uncertain. Trimming removed 3 bases at V and 1 base at J, with 12 bases between. Germline values: CDR1 SNHLY, CDR2 FYNNEI. The CDR3 covers 15 residues. This chain's CDR3 is CASSEGGRGNYGYTF. The CDR3 region has the DNA TGTGCCAGCAGTGAGGGTGGAAGAGGTAACTATGGCTACACCTTC.

This clone was seen just once. The chain recombines TRBV13 with TRBJ1-1; 9 bases are a match to TRBD1. Germline values: CDR1 PRHDT, CDR2 FYEKMQ (reference sequence). Trimming cost V 4 bases and J 8 bases; bases outside gene matches: 14. This CDR3 comprises 16 residues. CDR3 region: CASSSSVRDRENEAFF. The CDR3 nucleotides are TGTGCCAGCAGCTCCTCAGTCCGGGACAGGGAAAACGAAGCTTTCTTT.

The rearrangement uses TRBV9 and TRBJ2-5, with TRBD1 identical over 10 bases. The CDR3 runs 15 residues. V shed 3 bases and J 3 bases; nucleotides not matched to a gene: 5. In germline, CDR1 is SGDLS, CDR2 YYNGEE. Here the CDR3 reads CASSDRDRGEETQYF. The DNA of the CDR3 is TGTGCCAGCAGCGACCGGGACAGGGGAGAAGAGACCCAGTACTTC.

This clone was counted once. V usage is TRBV30 and J usage is TRBJ2-7, with TRBD2 as a possible D gene (5 bases). Germline V gives CDR1 GTSNPN, CDR2 SVGIG (reference sequence). The ends were cut back, 3 bases at V and 5 bases at J, with 23 bases in the middle. The CDR3 covers 16 residues. The CDR3 region has the DNA TGTGCCTGGAGGGCCAGGAAAACCGGGGTCCCCCACGAGCAGTACTTC. Protein sequence: CAWRARKTGVPHEQYF.

The CDR3 region is CASSTGGDTEAFF. The CDR3 DNA reads TGTGCCAGCAGTACGGGCGGGGACACTGAAGCTTTCTTT. The V gene is TRBV6-5, the J gene TRBJ1-1, with no clear D. The CDR3 has 13 residues. Between the trimmed V and J ends, which lost 5 bases and 3 bases, there was a span of 10 bases. CDR1 and CDR2 (germline): MNHEY, SVGAGI.

The chain combines TRBV9 with TRBJ1-3, with D possibly being TRBD1 (5 bases). Germline V gene lookup returns CDR1 SGDLS and CDR2 YYNGEE. CDR3 length: 15 residues. V dropped 3 bases and J dropped 4 bases, with 14 bases sitting between them. The CDR3 nucleotides read TGTGCCAGCAGCGGGCTTGGGGGGACCGGAAACACCATATATTTT. Its translation is CASSGLGGTGNTIYF.

The chain couples TRBV30 to TRBJ2-2; D perhaps matches TRBD1 (5 bases). V lost 0 bases, J lost 7 bases, and 12 bases lay in between. Germline V gene lookup returns CDR1 GTSNPN and CDR2 SVGIG (reference sequence). The CDR3 loop spans 14 amino acids. The CDR3 DNA follows: TGTGCCTGGAGTGTAGGGGAACTGAACGGGGAGCTGTTTTTT. This gives the protein CAWSVGELNGELFF.

In nucleotides, the CDR3 is TGTGCCAGCAGTGACGACTATAACAATGAGCAGTTCTTC. Translated, it gives CASSDDYNNEQFF. The gene calls are TRBV6-4 and TRBJ2-1; possible D gene TRBD2, 5 bases. V was cut by 2 bases and J by 5 bases, with 7 bases left in between. The CDR3 covers 13 residues. Germline assignment: CDR1 MRHNA and CDR2 SNTAGT.

The rearrangement uses TRBV18 and TRBJ2-3, with 10 bases aligning to TRBD2. The CDR3 runs 16 residues. Germline V gives CDR1 KGHSH, CDR2 LQKENI. The V and J ends lost 3 bases and 0 bases, in that order; junction bases with no gene match: 3. CDR3 nucleotide sequence: TGTGCCAGCTCACCCTTACTAGCGGGGAGCACAGATACGCAGTATTTT. It codes for CASSPLLAGSTDTQYF.

This clone was seen a single time. The chain carries TRBV6-1 and TRBJ2-3, with D tentatively TRBD1 (5 bases). This CDR3 comprises 15 residues. Germline V gene lookup returns CDR1 MNHNS and CDR2 SASEGT. V gave up 8 bases and J gave up 0 bases, with 15 bases separating them. The CDR3 loop is CASEFTDSSTDTQYF. CDR3 coding DNA: TGTGCCAGCGAGTTCACAGACAGTAGCACAGATACGCAGTATTTT.

CDR3 amino acids: CASSVGGDRRNEKLFF. CDR3 nucleotides: TGTGCCAGCAGCGTAGGTGGGGACAGGAGGAATGAAAAACTGTTTTTT. V and J are TRBV9 and TRBJ1-4; TRBD1 matches 8 bases. Germline V gene data show CDR1 as SGDLS and CDR2 as YYNGEE. There are 16 residues in the CDR3. V lost 0 bases to trimming and J lost 5 bases; unmatched junction nucleotides: 6.